The clone carrying this TCR beta chain was seen more than once but under ten times. The target antigen is unknown. The use of a sample-barcoded 5' primer and a J-beta primer mix characterized a second PCR of about 7 to 12 cycles. TCRdb re-called the 5' RACE reads through MiXCR, storing one row per CDR3 protein. The sample has 1.8 million or so distinct CDR3 sequences, roughly two fifths seen once; the top ten hold more than 20%. The data derive from a study of blood T cells in healthy people across ages. Study context: With template switching, about one barcoded beta molecule was captured per two T cells.

With each sample, at least 5 micrograms of total RNA were extracted. Study-wide results and limits: Estimates based on one million T cells were treated as lower bounds. The CMV status of each donor remained undetermined, and this could have confounded shifts in expanded clonotypes.

Germline V CDR1 and CDR2: SGDLS, YYNGEE. V trimming: 5 bases; J trimming: 8 bases; junction bases outside the gene matches: 0. The CDR3 is made up of 12 amino acids. Sequenced material: blood. V gene TRBV9 combines with J gene TRBJ1-3, with TRBD1 identical over 11 bases. The source is a human donor in good health. For the CDR3, the DNA is TGTGCCAGCAGGGGACAGGGGGACACCATATATTTT. This sequence encodes CASRGQGDTIYF.